A single sample gave rise to the 32 T cell receptor beta chains below, sequenced in a study of shared clonotypes between healthy human individuals. Generated by immunoSEQ multiplex PCR, the TCRdb table keeps only in-frame clones and is missing some. This repertoire shows nearly 1,000,000 clones, 76% found once; its top ten account for over 1.3%. The source material was memory CD4+ T cells sorted from blood. Subset noted: CD45RA-negative fraction. These receptors were collected from a man aged 18 to 29 in good health.

The rearrangement joins TRBV7-2 to TRBJ2-2; the match to TRBD2 covers 9 bases. Germline assignment: CDR1 SGHTA and CDR2 FQGNSA. The CDR3 is 17 residues long. V was clipped by 1 base and J by 4 bases; unmatched bases: 7. CDR3 sequence: CASSLGLAGRGTGELFF. CDR3 coding DNA: TGTGCCAGCAGCTTAGGCCTAGCGGGGCGTGGCACCGGGGAGCTGTTTTTT.

J is TRBJ2-7 and V is TRBV6-5; 9 nucleotides align to TRBD2. The CDR3 spans 15 residues. Germline V gene lookup returns CDR1 MNHEY and CDR2 SVGAGI. V dropped 4 bases and J dropped 4; count of bases not matched to a gene: 8. The CDR3 spells CASSFSASGGYEQYF. The CDR3 region has the DNA TGTGCCAGCAGTTTCTCGGCGAGCGGGGGGTACGAGCAGTACTTC.

With regard to this clone: A junction boundary mismatches the germline segment, possibly from a read error. The V gene is TRBV4-3, the J gene TRBJ2-3; 12 positions agree with TRBD2. Per germline, CDR1 LGHNA and CDR2 YSLEER. The CDR3 is made up of 18 amino acids. The CDR3: CASSQDLTTSGSTDTQYF. CDR3 in DNA: TGCGCCAGCAGCCAAGATCTAACGACTAGCGGGAGCACAGATACTCAGTATTTT.

About this clone: The sample contains more than one DNA sequence encoding this CDR3. The chain has TRBV18 and TRBJ2-5; no clear D. Germline CDR1 KGHSH, CDR2 LQKENI. V lost 2 bases and J 2 bases, leaving 6 bases between the germline ends. This CDR3 contains 13 residues. Here the CDR3 reads CASSPRDQETQYF. In DNA form, the CDR3 reads TGTGCCAGCTCACCAAGGGATCAAGAGACCCAGTACTTC.

The chain uses TRBV16 and TRBJ1-6, with D unresolved. The V and J ends lost 1 base and 9 bases respectively, with 7 bases between them. CDR1 and CDR2 from the germline V gene are KGHSY and FQNENV. The CDR3 runs 13 residues. This CDR3 is CASSQLQTSPLHF. DNA of the CDR3: TGTGCCAGCAGCCAATTGCAAACTTCACCCCTCCACTTT.

The chain is built from TRBV5-1 and TRBJ2-3; 9 bases are a match to TRBD2. This CDR3 comprises 16 residues. The germline V gene has CDR1 SGHRS and CDR2 YFSETQ. The V and J ends lost 1 base and 2 bases, in that order; junction bases with no gene match: 5. The CDR3: CASSLLGLAFTDTQYF. As DNA, the CDR3 is TGCGCCAGCAGCTTGCTCGGACTAGCGTTCACAGATACGCAGTATTTT.

The chain has TRBV30 and TRBJ2-7, with D unclear. Germline V gene sequence: CDR1 GTSNPN, CDR2 SVGIG (reference sequence). The CDR3 sequence is 11 residues long. Trimming took off 4 bases at V and 0 bases at J, with 4 bases between the two ends. The CDR3 coding sequence is TGTGCCTGGAAAGGCTCCTACGAGCAGTACTTC. As protein: CAWKGSYEQYF.

In this sample, this clone turned up a few times. This chain links TRBV5-6 with TRBJ2-2; D remains unclear. Trimming removed 0 bases from V and 1 base from J, with 4 bases in between. Germline CDR1 reads SGHDT; CDR2 reads YYEEEE. The CDR3 extends over 14 amino acids. CDR3 DNA sequence: TGTGCCAGCAGCTTGGAACAGAACACCGGGGAGCTGTTTTTT. Residues: CASSLEQNTGELFF.

The chain couples TRBV7-9 to TRBJ2-2; either TRBD1 or TRBD2 may fit D (5 bases each). V lost 5 bases to trimming and J lost 13 bases, with 14 bases between them. Looked up from germline, CDR1 is SEHNR and CDR2 is FQNEAQ (reference sequence). CDR3 length: 12 residues. DNA for the CDR3: TGTGCCAGCAGCCCCGGGACGGGTGGGCTGTTTTTT. This codes for CASSPGTGGLFF.

The chain employs TRBV9 and TRBJ1-2, with a weak D call TRBD1 (5 bases). The CDR3 is made up of 15 amino acids. From germline, CDR1 is SGDLS and CDR2 YYNGEE. With 1 base removed from V and 0 bases from J, the gap between germline ends came to 10 bases. The CDR3 reads CASSVNGQANYGYTF. In nucleotides, the CDR3 is TGTGCCAGCAGCGTAAACGGACAAGCTAACTATGGCTACACCTTC.

The chain couples TRBV29-1 to TRBJ2-1; no firm D call. This CDR3 is 13 amino acids long. The V end lost 3 bases, the J end lost 2 bases, and 8 bases lay between the germline ends. The germline CDR1 and CDR2 sequences are SQVTM and ANQGSEA. This CDR3 reads CSVERRAYNEQFF. The CDR3 nucleotides read TGCAGCGTTGAGAGGCGTGCCTACAATGAGCAGTTCTTC.

Only one count was recorded for this clone. V and J are TRBV6-1 and TRBJ2-7, with D maybe TRBD1 (5 bases). Trimming left V 10 bases short and J 3 bases short, with 16 bases between. The CDR3 has 13 residues. The germline V gene has CDR1 MNHNS and CDR2 SASEGT. The CDR3 spells CAIAQVSHYEQYF. In nucleotides, the CDR3 is TGTGCCATAGCACAGGTCAGTCACTACGAGCAGTACTTC.

This clone was counted ten times or more. The chain uses TRBV19 and TRBJ1-2; D is ambiguous. CDR3 length: 11 amino acids. V was clipped by 9 bases and J by 0 bases, with 5 bases between them. The germline gives CDR1 LNHDA, CDR2 SQIVND (reference sequence). For the CDR3, the DNA is TGTGCCAGCTCGACTAACTATGGCTACACCTTC. This translates into CASSTNYGYTF.

This chain connects TRBV5-1 to TRBJ2-1, with 12 bases that match TRBD2. The CDR3 has 16 residues. Germline V gives CDR1 SGHRS, CDR2 YFSETQ. V dropped 6 bases and J dropped 4; count of bases not matched to a gene: 8. The CDR3 protein is CASTTRTSGVYNEQFF. The CDR3 region has the DNA TGCGCCAGCACGACTAGGACTAGCGGGGTTTACAATGAGCAGTTCTTC.

CDR3 nucleotides: TGTGCCAGCAGCCAAACGCTAGGTACTGCAGAGACCCAGTACTTC. This translates into CASSQTLGTAETQYF. This chain uses TRBV14 with TRBJ2-5; D unclear. CDR1 is SGHDN, CDR2 FVKESK, per germline. CDR3 length equals 15 residues. V lost 2 bases and J 4 bases, leaving 14 bases between the germline ends.

The chain couples TRBV28 to TRBJ2-1; D is ambiguous. Germline CDR1 MDHEN, CDR2 SYDVKM. V was trimmed by 8 bases and J by 5 bases, leaving 7 bases between them. The CDR3 sequence is 11 residues long. The CDR3 region has the DNA TGTGCCAGCCAGACCAACAATGAGCAGTTCTTC. This translates into CASQTNNEQFF.

The chain employs TRBV30 and TRBJ1-3; a weak D match, TRBD1 (5 bases). V lost 5 bases to trimming and J lost 0 bases, with 8 bases between them. The length of the CDR3 is 13 residues. Germline assignment: CDR1 GTSNPN and CDR2 SVGIG (reference sequence). CDR3 sequence (DNA): TGTGCCTGGGCTGGGGGCTCTGGAAACACCATATATTTT. Amino acids: CAWAGGSGNTIYF.

The table lists this clone with a count of one. The genes are TRBV2 and TRBJ2-7; 8 positions agree with TRBD1. Per germline, CDR1 SNHLY and CDR2 FYNNEI. V was pared by 6 bases and J by 4 bases, with 5 bases of the junction left unmatched. The CDR3 extends over 13 amino acids. The CDR3 protein is CASSKRDRYEQYF. Written as DNA, the CDR3 is TGTGCCAGCAGCAAACGGGACAGGTACGAGCAGTACTTC.

Only a few counts were recorded for this clone. The gene calls are TRBV28 and TRBJ1-5; D unclear. The CDR3 is 12 amino acids. The V end was cut by 5 bases, the J end by 6 bases, with 8 bases between. Germline loops: CDR1 MDHEN, CDR2 SYDVKM. The CDR3 coding sequence is TGTGCCAGCAGTCTTTCTTTTCAGCCCCAGCATTTT. As protein: CASSLSFQPQHF.

The V gene is TRBV5-1, the J gene TRBJ1-4, with 8 bases aligning to TRBD1. The CDR3 loop spans 17 amino acids. Germline assignment: CDR1 SGHRS and CDR2 YFSETQ. V was clipped by 0 bases and J by 7 bases; unmatched bases: 11. The CDR3 bases are TGCGCCAGCAGCTTGGGGCAGGGGGCATGGTCAGGTGAAAAACTGTTTTTT. Translation: CASSLGQGAWSGEKLFF.

J is TRBJ2-3 and V is TRBV19; TRBD2 might be the D (6 bases). The ends were cut back, 8 bases at V and 3 bases at J, with 9 bases in the middle. Germline V gene lookup returns CDR1 LNHDA and CDR2 SQIVND (reference sequence). CDR3 size: 12 residues. CDR3: CASGRGTDTQYF. The CDR3, as DNA: TGTGCCAGTGGCCGGGGGACAGATACGCAGTATTTT.

This chain uses TRBV28 with TRBJ1-3; D call uncertain. Germline V gene sequence: CDR1 MDHEN, CDR2 SYDVKM. The CDR3 is made up of 15 amino acids. Deletions cut 2 bases from V and 0 bases from J, with 8 bases between. CDR3 loop: CASSLRVSSGNTIYF. The CDR3 DNA follows: TGTGCCAGCAGTTTAAGGGTTAGCTCTGGAAACACCATATATTTT.

The chain carries TRBV30 and TRBJ1-6, with a possible D match to TRBD1 (6 bases). Trimming removed 3 bases from V and 4 bases from J, with 16 bases in between. The germline CDR1 and CDR2 sequences are GTSNPN and SVGIG (reference sequence). This CDR3 region has 16 residues. The CDR3 sequence: CAWRETGRGYNSPLHF. CDR3 nucleotides: TGTGCCTGGAGGGAAACAGGGAGGGGGTATAATTCACCCCTCCACTTT. Drawing the rest from reference TRBV30 and TRBJ1-6, the complete variable domain is SQTIHQWPATLVQPVGSPLSLECTVEGTSNPNLYWYRQAAGRGLQLLFYSVGIGQISSEVPQNLSASRPQDRQFILSSKKLLLSDSGFYLCAWRETGRGYNSPLHFGNGTRLTVT.

The chain couples TRBV5-6 to TRBJ2-3; D is ambiguous. The germline V and J ends were trimmed by 3 bases and 4 bases, with 12 bases remaining between them. The CDR3 totals 14 residues. Germline V gene lookup returns CDR1 SGHDT and CDR2 YYEEEE. The chain's CDR3 is CASSSSSESDTQYF. The CDR3 DNA reads TGTGCCAGCAGCTCCTCGAGTGAGTCAGATACGCAGTATTTT.

The chain combines TRBV14 with TRBJ2-3; no clear D gene. CDR1 SGHDN and CDR2 FVKESK come from the germline V gene. The CDR3 totals 14 residues. The germline V and J ends were trimmed by 4 bases and 0 bases, with 8 bases remaining between them. CDR3 coding DNA: TGTGCCAGCAGCCCCCTCGGCAGCACAGATACGCAGTATTTT. This encodes CASSPLGSTDTQYF.

This clone was found a few times. The sample holds other DNA sequences that translate to the same CDR3. The genes are TRBV6-5 and TRBJ2-7; 10 bases agree with TRBD2. Germline CDR1 is MNHEY and CDR2 is SVGAGI. The ends lost 6 bases at V and 4 bases at J; junction bases unmatched: 6. The CDR3 is 14 amino acids. The CDR3 spells CASSSPSGSYEQYF. CDR3 nucleotide sequence: TGTGCCAGCAGCTCCCCTAGCGGGAGTTACGAGCAGTACTTC.

The V call is TRBV11-3, the J call TRBJ1-2, with a tentative D call TRBD1 (6 bases). This CDR3 contains 13 residues. CDR1 is SGHNT and CDR2 is YENEEA in the germline V gene. Trimming stripped 5 bases from V and 4 bases from J, with 11 bases between. CDR3 bases: TGTGCCAGCAGCCAAACAGGGACCTATGGCTACACCTTC. Protein sequence: CASSQTGTYGYTF.

The chain combines TRBV11-3 with TRBJ2-1; 7 bases align to TRBD2. This CDR3 region has 15 residues. CDR1 and CDR2 from the germline V gene are SGHNT and YENEEA. The V and J ends lost 5 bases and 7 bases, in that order; junction bases with no gene match: 11. CDR3 loop: CASSTRTRSLNEQFF. For the CDR3, the DNA is TGTGCCAGCAGCACACGGACTAGATCCTTGAATGAGCAGTTCTTC. The whole variable domain, remainder taken from reference TRBV11-3 and TRBJ2-1, is EAGVVQSPRYKIIEKKQPVAFWCNPISGHNTLYWYLQNLGQGPELLIRYENEEAVDDSQLPKDRFSAERLKGVDSTLKIQPAELGDSAVYLCASSTRTRSLNEQFFGPGTRLTVL.

DNA of the CDR3: TGCAGCGTTGAGAGGGGGAGAGACGTAAATAGCAATCAGCCCCAGCATTTT. Protein: CSVERGRDVNSNQPQHF. The chain recombines TRBV29-1 with TRBJ1-5, with a tentative D call TRBD1 (6 bases). Germline CDR1 reads SQVTM; CDR2 reads ANQGSEA. This CDR3 spans 17 amino acids. V was cut by 3 bases and J by 0 bases, with 18 bases left in between.

The chain joins TRBV19 to TRBJ2-7, with D maybe TRBD1 (5 bases). CDR1 is LNHDA and CDR2 is SQIVND in the germline V gene (reference sequence). With 4 bases removed from V and 0 bases from J, the gap between germline ends came to 7 bases. CDR3 size: 13 residues. The CDR3 spells CASSKTASYEQYF. The CDR3, as DNA: TGTGCCAGTAGTAAGACAGCCTCCTACGAGCAGTACTTC. The whole variable domain, filled in from reference TRBV19 and TRBJ2-7, reads DGGITQSPKYLFRKEGQNVTLSCEQNLNHDAMYWYRQDPGQGLRLIYYSQIVNDFQKGDIAEGYSVSREKKESFPLTVTSAQKNPTAFYLCASSKTASYEQYFGPGTRLTVT.

The V gene is TRBV10-3, the J gene TRBJ1-6; D ambiguous. Trimming removed 2 bases at V and 6 bases at J, with 8 bases between. In germline, CDR1 is ENHRY, CDR2 SYGVKD. The CDR3 contains 14 residues. The CDR3 region is CAISETTVNSPLHF. The CDR3 DNA is TGTGCCATCAGTGAGACCACAGTTAATTCACCCCTCCACTTT.

The chain combines TRBV10-3 with TRBJ2-1; perhaps TRBD2 as D (6 bases). This CDR3 is built from 13 residues. CDR1 and CDR2 (germline): ENHRY, SYGVKD. The V and J ends lost 4 bases and 7 bases respectively, with 11 bases between them. CDR3: CAISGARENEQFF. In DNA form, the CDR3 reads TGTGCCATCAGTGGGGCCCGGGAGAATGAGCAGTTCTTC.